The next 31 T cell receptor beta chains were all read from a single sample in a study of T cell responses to AZD1222 COVID-19 vaccine (TCRdb year 2021). Library preparation used the immunoSEQ multiplex PCR assay. Imported from immuneACCESS, the table was reduced by TCRdb to in-frame sequences with V and J called. These copies leave out some clones; in studies compared against another copy, an unresolved V gene accounts for under half, and the cause of the remainder is not known. Here the sample has over 110,000 clones; roughly 90% occur a single time. The ten top clones hold about 1.5% of the sample. The sample's time point label, decoded: about 28 days (+/-7) after the second vaccine dose. This sample comprised peripheral blood, obtained 28 days after the second AZD1222 dose. The receptor set was obtained from an adult who received the AZD1222 COVID-19 vaccine.

The J gene is TRBJ1-1, the V gene TRBV4-1; 7 bases are shared with TRBD1. This CDR3 spans 16 amino acids. V gave up 4 bases and J gave up 1 base; unmatched junction bases: 9. From germline, CDR1 is MGHRA and CDR2 YSYEKL. The CDR3 loop reads CASSPNEGTANTEAFF. The CDR3 DNA follows: TGCGCCAGCAGCCCCAACGAGGGGACAGCGAACACTGAAGCTTTCTTT.

The chain joins TRBV15 to TRBJ1-4; D remains unclear. This CDR3 region has 18 residues. Between the trimmed V and J ends, which lost 2 bases and 0 bases, there was a span of 16 bases. Germline values: CDR1 LNHNV, CDR2 YYDKDF (reference sequence). CDR3 sequence: CATSRSQTLAATNEKLFF. CDR3 in DNA: TGTGCCACCAGCAGATCCCAGACTTTAGCCGCAACTAATGAAAAACTGTTTTTT.

The V and J genes are TRBV28 and TRBJ1-2; no clear D gene. V shed 6 bases and J shed 6 bases, with 11 bases lying between them. The CDR3 loop spans 12 amino acids. Germline values: CDR1 MDHEN, CDR2 SYDVKM. The DNA of the CDR3 is TGTGCCAGCAGGCCTCCCTCGGATGGCTACACCTTC. Translated: CASRPPSDGYTF.

The chain has TRBV27 and TRBJ2-2; no clear D gene. CDR3 length: 12 residues. V lost 5 bases, J lost 3 bases, and 4 bases lay in between. Germline-derived CDR1 and CDR2 are MNHEY and SMNVEV (reference sequence). The CDR3 reads CASSLYTGELFF. The CDR3 nucleotides read TGTGCCAGCAGTCTCTACACCGGGGAGCTGTTTTTT.

This chain uses TRBV9 with TRBJ1-4; no clear D gene. The CDR3 is 15 amino acids. Trimming left V 0 bases short and J 8 bases short, with 14 bases between. Germline CDR1 reads SGDLS; CDR2 reads YYNGEE. This CDR3 reads CASSVGGEETEKLFF. The DNA for the CDR3 is TGTGCCAGCAGCGTAGGGGGAGAGGAAACCGAAAAACTGTTTTTT. The full variable domain, with the rest looked up from reference TRBV9 and TRBJ1-4, is DSGVTQTPKHLITATGQRVTLRCSPRSGDLSVYWYQQSLDQGLQFLIQYYNGEERAKGNILERFSAQQFPDLHSELNLSSLELGDSALYFCASSVGGEETEKLFFGSGTQLSVL.

The rearrangement links TRBV9 to TRBJ1-1; D unresolved. The CDR3 extends over 11 amino acids. Germline values: CDR1 SGDLS, CDR2 YYNGEE. Trimming took off 8 bases at V and 5 bases at J, with 10 bases between the two ends. The CDR3, as DNA: TGTGCCAGGTACGGGAAAACTGAAGCTTTCTTT. Translated, it gives CARYGKTEAFF.

The genes are TRBV5-6 and TRBJ2-6, with TRBD1 as a possible D gene (6 bases). V was trimmed by 5 bases and J by 0 bases, leaving 9 bases between them. The CDR3 contains 15 residues. Germline V CDR1 and CDR2: SGHDT, YYEEEE. The DNA for the CDR3 is TGTGCCAGCAGGCCAGGGGTCTCTGGGGCCAACGTCCTGACTTTC. Protein: CASRPGVSGANVLTF.

The rearrangement uses TRBV29-1 and TRBJ2-1, with 7 bases fitting TRBD2. V trimming: 6 bases; J trimming: 8 bases; junction bases outside the gene matches: 10. Germline V lookup: CDR1 SQVTM, CDR2 ANQGSEA. The CDR3 sequence is 13 residues long. This CDR3 reads CSVLGRGTDEQFF. The DNA of the CDR3 is TGCAGCGTCTTGGGGAGGGGAACCGATGAGCAGTTCTTC.

The chain links TRBV15 to TRBJ2-7; D remains ambiguous. The CDR3 runs to 12 residues. The germline CDR1 and CDR2 sequences are LNHNV and YYDKDF (reference sequence). The ends were cut back, 0 bases at V and 4 bases at J, with 4 bases in the middle. The CDR3 loop is CATSRDNYEQYF. The CDR3 nucleotides read TGTGCCACCAGCAGAGATAATTACGAGCAGTACTTC.

The chain employs TRBV6-6 and TRBJ2-5; no definite D call. CDR3 size: 12 residues. V lost 6 bases, J lost 2 bases, and 7 bases lay in between. CDR1 is MNHNY, CDR2 SVGAGI, per germline (reference sequence). The CDR3 DNA reads TGTGCCAGCAGGCTACCTCAAGAGACCCAGTACTTC. It yields the protein CASRLPQETQYF.

The chain joins TRBV19 to TRBJ1-6, with D possibly being TRBD1 (6 bases). This CDR3 comprises 15 residues. Germline V lookup: CDR1 LNHDA, CDR2 SQIVND (reference sequence). Deletions cut 6 bases from V and 9 bases from J, with 18 bases between. The chain's CDR3 is CASRTKQGNSSPLHF. CDR3 coding DNA: TGTGCCAGTAGGACGAAACAGGGTAACTCTTCACCCCTCCACTTT. The full variable domain, rest sourced from reference TRBV19 and TRBJ1-6, is DGGITQSPKYLFRKEGQNVTLSCEQNLNHDAMYWYRQDPGQGLRLIYYSQIVNDFQKGDIAEGYSVSREKKESFPLTVTSAQKNPTAFYLCASRTKQGNSSPLHFGNGTRLTVT.

The J gene is TRBJ1-4, the V gene TRBV6-6; maybe TRBD1 (6 bases). Trimming cost V 0 bases and J 0 bases, with 8 bases left between them. The CDR3 loop spans 16 amino acids. Germline V gene data show CDR1 as MNHNY and CDR2 as SVGAGI (reference sequence). The CDR3 is CASSYSGHPTNEKLFF. DNA for the CDR3: TGTGCCAGCAGTTACTCGGGACATCCAACTAATGAAAAACTGTTTTTT.

The V call is TRBV7-2, the J call TRBJ2-2; no firm D call. Germline-derived CDR1 and CDR2 are SGHTA and FQGNSA. The CDR3 runs 12 residues. V was shortened by 2 bases and J by 6 bases, with 4 bases between the two germline ends. The CDR3 region has the DNA TGTGCCAGCAGCTTATGGTCCGGGGAGCTGTTTTTT. Protein product: CASSLWSGELFF.

The CDR3 nucleotides read TGTGCCAGCAGTTCCCACAGGGATGGCTACACCTTC. Its protein is CASSSHRDGYTF. V gene TRBV27 combines with J gene TRBJ1-2, with D maybe TRBD1 (6 bases). This CDR3 has 12 amino acids. Germline lookup yields CDR1 MNHEY and CDR2 SMNVEV (reference sequence). V lost 4 bases, J lost 6 bases, and 9 bases lay in between.

J is TRBJ2-7 and V is TRBV7-2, with D maybe TRBD1 (5 bases). Trimming removed 3 bases at V and 3 bases at J, with 9 bases between. Germline CDR1 and CDR2: SGHTA and FQGNSA. This CDR3 has 13 amino acids. The CDR3, as DNA: TGTGCCAGCAGCTTCGGACACAACTACGAGCAGTACTTC. Translation: CASSFGHNYEQYF.

The V and J genes are TRBV18 and TRBJ2-5, with 13 bases lining up with TRBD2. The CDR3 has 16 amino acids. With V trimmed by 0 bases and J by 5 bases, 3 bases remained unmatched. In germline, CDR1 is KGHSH, CDR2 LQKENI. The CDR3 DNA is TGTGCCAGCTCACCACCGGGACTAGCGGGGTCGGAGACCCAGTACTTC. The encoded protein is CASSPPGLAGSETQYF.

The rearrangement links TRBV18 to TRBJ2-1, with D unclear. Trimming stripped 3 bases from V and 2 bases from J, with 20 bases between. The CDR3 sequence is 18 residues long. Germline V gene sequence: CDR1 KGHSH, CDR2 LQKENI. The CDR3 bases are TGTGCCAGCTCACCGGCGTCGGGCCAATCGACCCCCTACAATGAGCAGTTCTTC. This codes for CASSPASGQSTPYNEQFF.

The CDR3 DNA is TGCGCCAGCAGCTTGGGACAGGGGGCGGGCTACACCTTC. Translated: CASSLGQGAGYTF. The chain joins TRBV5-1 to TRBJ1-2; 10 bases match TRBD1. The CDR3 consists of 13 residues. Germline assignment: CDR1 SGHRS and CDR2 YFSETQ. The V segment lost 0 bases and the J segment 8 bases; nucleotides outside the gene matches: 1.

This sequence joins TRBV18 and TRBJ2-1; possibly TRBD2 for D (6 bases). V was shortened by 4 bases and J by 6 bases, with 19 bases between the two germline ends. The CDR3 covers 16 residues. Germline V gene lookup returns CDR1 KGHSH and CDR2 LQKENI. In DNA form, the CDR3 reads TGTGCCAGCTCACACCAACCCGGGGGTGAAGGCAATGAGCAGTTCTTC. Translating it yields CASSHQPGGEGNEQFF.

The chain recombines TRBV2 with TRBJ2-7, with D possibly being TRBD2 (5 bases). Germline values: CDR1 SNHLY, CDR2 FYNNEI. The germline V and J ends were trimmed by 5 bases and 5 bases, with 13 bases remaining between them. The CDR3 has 13 amino acids. CDR3 residues: CASSQSGINEQYF. The CDR3 nucleotides are TGTGCCAGCAGTCAATCCGGGATAAACGAGCAGTACTTC.

This sequence joins TRBV7-2 and TRBJ2-3; 7 bases align to TRBD2. V lost 1 base to trimming and J lost 5 bases; unmatched junction nucleotides: 6. CDR3 length equals 15 residues. Germline V lookup: CDR1 SGHTA, CDR2 FQGNSA. CDR3 protein: CASSLGRLAEDTQYF. DNA of the CDR3: TGTGCCAGCAGCTTAGGTAGGCTAGCGGAAGATACGCAGTATTTT.

This chain's CDR3 is CASRIGAYYGYTF. CDR3 DNA sequence: TGTGCCAGCAGAATAGGGGCTTACTATGGCTACACCTTC. This chain links TRBV6-4 with TRBJ1-2; D perhaps matches TRBD1 (5 bases). V was pared by 6 bases and J by 3 bases, with 11 bases between. The CDR3 totals 13 residues. Germline loops: CDR1 MRHNA, CDR2 SNTAGT.

The chain carries TRBV7-3 and TRBJ1-1; 8 nucleotides agree with TRBD1. The germline CDR1 and CDR2 sequences are SGHTA and FQGTGA. J lost 5 bases, V lost 9 bases, and 8 bases had no gene match. The CDR3 has 13 amino acids. CDR3 region: CASLQGAGTEAFF. The CDR3 coding sequence is TGTGCCAGTTTGCAGGGGGCAGGGACTGAAGCTTTCTTT.

This clone appeared once. This chain uses TRBV18 with TRBJ1-4; 7 nucleotides agree with TRBD1. The CDR3 is 15 amino acids. Looked up from germline, CDR1 is KGHSH and CDR2 is LQKENI. The trim removed 2 bases at V and 6 bases at J, leaving 6 bases unmatched. The CDR3 coding sequence is TGTGCCAGCTCACCAAGGACAGGTGTTGATGAAAAACTGTTTTTT. Protein: CASSPRTGVDEKLFF.

CDR3 nucleotide sequence: TGTGCCAGCAGTCCCCTCCGGTGGGAGGCGGACATATATTTT. Its translation: CASSPLRWEADIYF. The rearrangement links TRBV28 to TRBJ1-3; D not certain. Trimming left V 5 bases short and J 12 bases short, with 20 bases between. The CDR3 is 14 amino acids. Germline V gene lookup returns CDR1 MDHEN and CDR2 SYDVKM. The whole variable domain, filled in from reference TRBV28 and TRBJ1-3, reads DVKVTQSSRYLVKRTGEKVFLECVQDMDHENMFWYRQDPGLGLRLIYFSYDVKMKEKGDIPEGYSVSREKKERFSLILESASTNQTSMYLCASSPLRWEADIYFGEGSWLTVV.

The CDR3 nucleotides are TGTGCCAGCAGCAGACAGGGTCGCTACGAGCAGTACTTC. Translation gives CASSRQGRYEQYF. V usage is TRBV12-3 or TRBV12-4 and J usage is TRBJ2-7; TRBD1 aligns across 7 bases. J lost 3 bases, V lost 6 bases, and 5 bases had no gene match. This CDR3 is built from 13 residues.

This chain uses TRBV5-5 with TRBJ2-5; possible D gene TRBD1, 6 bases. The CDR3 is 15 residues long. Germline values: CDR1 SGHKS, CDR2 YYEKEE (reference sequence). The V and J ends lost 1 base and 2 bases respectively, with 12 bases between them. The DNA of the CDR3 is TGTGCCAGCAGCTTGATAGGGGGACATCAAGAGACCCAGTACTTC. Protein product: CASSLIGGHQETQYF. Full variable domain (outside the CDR3, taken from reference TRBV5-5 and TRBJ2-5): DAGVTQSPTHLIKTRGQQVTLRCSPISGHKSVSWYQQVLGQGPQFIFQYYEKEERGRGNFPDRFSARQFPNYSSELNVNALLLGDSALYLCASSLIGGHQETQYFGPGTRLLVL.

This clone has just one count. The chain has TRBV9 and TRBJ1-1; D may be TRBD1 (5 bases). Deletions cut 4 bases from V and 2 bases from J, with 9 bases between. CDR1 SGDLS and CDR2 YYNGEE come from the germline V gene. This CDR3 is 13 amino acids long. The CDR3, as DNA: TGTGCCAGCAGCCCGGGACTTAACACTGAAGCTTTCTTT. Translated: CASSPGLNTEAFF.

This chain uses TRBV7-2 with TRBJ2-5, with 12 bases lining up with TRBD2. The CDR3 sequence is 15 residues long. The V segment lost 5 bases and the J segment 5 bases; nucleotides outside the gene matches: 6. Germline V lookup: CDR1 SGHTA, CDR2 FQGNSA. CDR3 in DNA: TGTGCCAGCAGCCCCACTAGCGGGAGGTTGGAGACCCAGTACTTC. Translation gives CASSPTSGRLETQYF. Looking up the rest from reference TRBV7-2 and TRBJ2-5 gives the full variable domain: GAGVSQSPSNKVTEKGKDVELRCDPISGHTALYWYRQSLGQGLEFLIYFQGNSAPDKSGLPSDRFSAERTGGSVSTLTIQRTQQEDSAVYLCASSPTSGRLETQYFGPGTRLLVL.

The chain employs TRBV3-1 (or the pseudogene TRBV3-2) and TRBJ2-7; D gene ambiguous. The CDR3 has 11 amino acids. Trimming took 1 base from V and 7 from J, leaving 5 bases between them. CDR1 and CDR2 from the germline V gene are LGHDT and YNNKEL (reference sequence). The CDR3 DNA is TGTGCCAGCAGCCAAGCTAGAGAGCAGTACTTC. Translated, it gives CASSQAREQYF.

The chain employs TRBV3-1 (or the pseudogene TRBV3-2) and TRBJ2-3; D may be TRBD2 (5 bases). The CDR3 is 16 residues long. Germline V gene lookup returns CDR1 LGHDT and CDR2 YNNKEL (reference sequence). V was clipped by 0 bases and J by 2 bases, with 12 bases between them. The CDR3 bases are TGTGCCAGCAGCCAAGATATACTAGTTTCCACAGATACGCAGTATTTT. Protein product: CASSQDILVSTDTQYF.